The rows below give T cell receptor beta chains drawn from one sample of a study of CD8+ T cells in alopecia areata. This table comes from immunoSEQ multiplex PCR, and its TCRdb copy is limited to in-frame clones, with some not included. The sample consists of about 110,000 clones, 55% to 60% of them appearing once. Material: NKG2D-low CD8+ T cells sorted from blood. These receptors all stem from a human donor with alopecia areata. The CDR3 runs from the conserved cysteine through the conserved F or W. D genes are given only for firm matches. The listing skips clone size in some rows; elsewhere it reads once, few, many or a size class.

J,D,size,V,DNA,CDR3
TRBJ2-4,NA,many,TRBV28,TGTGCCAGCAGTCGATATCGGACGGGAGCCAAAAACATTCAGTACTTC,CASSRYRTGAKNIQYF
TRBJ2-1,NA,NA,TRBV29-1,TGCAGCGTTGATTCACAGGGTTTTGGCGAGCAGTTCTTC,CSVDSQGFGEQFF
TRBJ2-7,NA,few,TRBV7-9,TGTGCCAGCAGCTCACAGGGCGACGAGCAGTACTTC,CASSSQGDEQYF
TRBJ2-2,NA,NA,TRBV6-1,TGTGGGGTCTACACCGGGGAGCTGTTTTTT,CGVYTGELFF
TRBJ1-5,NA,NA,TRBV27,TGTGCCAGCAGTATCACAGGGTTATCGGCAGGCAATCAGCCCCAGCATTTT,CASSITGLSAGNQPQHF
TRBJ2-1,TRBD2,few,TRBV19,TGTGCCAGCGGGAGGGCTAGCGGGAGTTTTGAGCAGTTCTTC,CASGRASGSFEQFF
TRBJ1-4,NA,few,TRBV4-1,TGCGCCAGCAGCCAGAGACACAGTATCTATAATGAAAAACTGTTTTTT,CASSQRHSIYNEKLFF
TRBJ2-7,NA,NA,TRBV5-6,TGTGCCAGCAGCTTTAGTACGGTCTACGAGCAGTACTTC,CASSFSTVYEQYF
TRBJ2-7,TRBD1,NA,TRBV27,TGTGCCAGCAGTTTTACAGGGGGCGAGCAGTACTTC,CASSFTGGEQYF
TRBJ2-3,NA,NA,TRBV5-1,TGCGCCAGCAGCTTGGAACGGCGCACAGATACGCAGTATTTT,CASSLERRTDTQYF
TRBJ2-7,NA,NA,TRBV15,TGTGCCACCAGCAGAGAAGGGTACGAGCAGTACTTC,CATSREGYEQYF
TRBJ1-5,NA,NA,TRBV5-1,TGCGCCAGCAGCTTGGATTGGGGGATCAATCAGCCCCAGCATTTT,CASSLDWGINQPQHF
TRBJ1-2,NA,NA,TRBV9,TGTGCCAGCAGCGTAGAGGATGGGGAGGGCTACACCTTC,CASSVEDGEGYTF
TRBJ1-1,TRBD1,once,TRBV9,TGTGCCAGCAGCGCCAGCCGGACAGGGGCGAACACTGAAGCTTTCTTT,CASSASRTGANTEAFF
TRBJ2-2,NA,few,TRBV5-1,TGCGCCAGCAGCAGGGATGCCGGGGAGCTGTTTTTT,CASSRDAGELFF
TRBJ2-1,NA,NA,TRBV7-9,TGTGCCAGCAGCTTCTTTCTGCGACAGGGAGGACAGTTCTTC,CASSFFLRQGGQFF
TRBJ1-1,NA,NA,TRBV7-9,TGTGCCAGCAGCTTAGAGGCTCGGGCTTTCTTT,CASSLEARAFF
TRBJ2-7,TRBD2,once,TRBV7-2,TGTGCCAGCAGCTTACTAGCGGATGCGGGGTACGAGCAGTACTTC,CASSLLADAGYEQYF
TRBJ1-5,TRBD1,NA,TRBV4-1,TGCGCCAGCAGCCCACGAACAGGGGGGAATCAGCCCCAGCATTTT,CASSPRTGGNQPQHF
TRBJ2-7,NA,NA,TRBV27,TGTGCCAGCAGTTTTAGGGGACACAGCTCCTACGAGCAGTACTTC,CASSFRGHSSYEQYF
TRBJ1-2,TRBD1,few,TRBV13,TGTGCCAGCAGCACAGAAGACAGGGGGCAAGGCTACACCTTC,CASSTEDRGQGYTF
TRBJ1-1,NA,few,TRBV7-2,TGTGCCAGCAGCATTGGCAGGGTTGGGGTGTTGAACACTGAAGCTTTCTTT,CASSIGRVGVLNTEAFF
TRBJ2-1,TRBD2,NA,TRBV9,TGTGCCAGCAGCCCCTGGACTAGCGAGGAGCAGTTCTTC,CASSPWTSEEQFF
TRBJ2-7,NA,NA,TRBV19,TGTGCCACCATCAGGGGCAACGAGCAGTACTTC,CATIRGNEQYF
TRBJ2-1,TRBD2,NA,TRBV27,TGTGCCAGCAGTCTCAGCGGGGTGAGTCGGGAGCAGTTCTTC,CASSLSGVSREQFF
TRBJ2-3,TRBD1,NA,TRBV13,TGTGCCAGCAGCTCAGGACAGGGGATACCTCCGAGGGATATGGCTAGCACAGATACGCAGTATTTT,CASSSGQGIPPRDMASTDTQYF
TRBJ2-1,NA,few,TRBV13,TGTGCCAGCAGCCCCTTTAGGGGGAATGAGCAGTTCTTC,CASSPFRGNEQFF
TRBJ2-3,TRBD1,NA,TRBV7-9,TGTGCCAGCAGCGCGACAGGGACCGAAGATACGCAGTATTTT,CASSATGTEDTQYF
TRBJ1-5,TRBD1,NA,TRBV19,TGTGCCAGTTCGACAGGGGGAGGGCAGCCCCAGCATTTT,CASSTGGGQPQHF
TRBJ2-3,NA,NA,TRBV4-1,TGCGCCAGCAGCCCCCGGGAGTTCGCAGATACGCAGTATTTT,CASSPREFADTQYF
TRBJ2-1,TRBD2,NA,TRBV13,TGTGCCAGCAGCCACCGGGACTACAATCATGAGCAGTTCTTC,CASSHRDYNHEQFF
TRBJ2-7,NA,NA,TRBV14,TGTGCCAGCAGCCCGAGCTCCACGTACGAGCAGTACTTC,CASSPSSTYEQYF
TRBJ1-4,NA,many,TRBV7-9,TGTGCCAGCAGCGGAGGGTCCGAAAAACTGTTTTTT,CASSGGSEKLFF
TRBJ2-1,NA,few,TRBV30,TGTGCCTGGAGTCCCCCCCCCATTGGAGGGGGCGATGAGCAGTTCTTC,CAWSPPPIGGGDEQFF